Below are 4 T cell receptor beta chains sequenced from a single sample in a study of T-cell reconstitution after alpha-beta-depleted transplantation in children. Unique molecular identifiers were built into the TCRbeta library. TCRdb independently ran MiXCR on the PCR reads; one entry per CDR3 protein. The sample contains fewer than 550,000 distinct CDR3 sequences, roughly 17% of which appear only once. The material sequenced was PBMCs, mostly from graft donor cells, taken 360 days after TCRalphabeta/CD19-depleted stem cell transplant. The receptor set was obtained from a boy under three years old who had a stem cell transplant for Wiskott-Aldrich syndrome, so the T cells may come from the graft donor.

This clonotype was recorded many times. V gene TRBV7-2 combines with J gene TRBJ1-2; tentative D call: TRBD1 (5 bases). The germline V gene encodes CDR1 SGHTA and CDR2 FQGNSA. The CDR3 has 15 residues. Trimming stripped 4 bases from V and 0 bases from J, with 12 bases between. CDR3 bases: TGTGCCAGCAGCTGGCGAAGGGGATCTAACTATGGCTACACCTTC. This codes for CASSWRRGSNYGYTF.

This CDR3 is CASGLSRDTQYF. The CDR3 DNA follows: TGTGCTAGTGGTTTGTCAAGGGATACGCAGTATTTT. This chain joins TRBV12-5 and TRBJ2-3; D not certain. The CDR3 is 12 amino acids. V lost 2 bases and J 6 bases, leaving 6 bases between the germline ends. CDR1 and CDR2 (germline): LGHNT, FRNRAP.

This chain connects TRBV2 to TRBJ2-5; TRBD2 matches 9 bases. Trimming at V came to 0 bases and at J to 4 bases, leaving 3 bases not matched to a gene. The CDR3 runs 15 residues. Per germline, CDR1 SNHLY and CDR2 FYNNEI. Here the CDR3 DNA reads TGTGCCAGCAGTGAAGCTGGGACTAGCTCAGAGACCCAGTACTTC. Amino acid sequence: CASSEAGTSSETQYF.

V gene TRBV10-3 combines with J gene TRBJ2-7, with 7 bases identical to TRBD2. The CDR3 has 14 residues. Germline V gives CDR1 ENHRY, CDR2 SYGVKD. J was trimmed by 6 bases and V by 1 base; bases with no gene match: 6. The CDR3: CAISEYRTSVEQYF. CDR3 bases: TGTGCCATCAGTGAGTACAGGACTAGTGTCGAGCAGTACTTC.